This passage covers 10 T cell receptor beta chains from one sample sequenced in a study of blood T cell repertoires in COVID-19. Data came from immunoSEQ multiplex PCR; TCRdb stores just in-frame clones and leaves some out. The table lists about 130,000 clones, approximately 86% of them singletons. The sample taken for sequencing was PBMCs or T cells enriched from blood (not recorded which). Receptors originate from a woman aged 45 to 65 who had recovered from COVID-19.

This sequence joins TRBV5-1 and TRBJ2-2; 8 positions match TRBD1. The germline gives CDR1 SGHRS, CDR2 YFSETQ. Trimming cost V 3 bases and J 4 bases; bases outside gene matches: 8. The CDR3 runs to 16 residues. The CDR3 loop reads CASSYTQDRATGELFF. As DNA, the CDR3 is TGCGCCAGCAGCTATACCCAGGACAGGGCCACCGGGGAGCTGTTTTTT.

The J gene is TRBJ1-5, the V gene TRBV12-3 or TRBV12-4; D call uncertain. Trimming took 3 bases from V and 6 from J, leaving 6 bases between them. The CDR3 has 12 amino acids. The CDR3 here is CASSFGVQPQHF. In DNA, the CDR3 is TGTGCCAGCAGTTTCGGTGTTCAGCCCCAGCATTTT.

V gene TRBV11-2 combines with J gene TRBJ1-2, with a tentative D call TRBD1 (6 bases). V was shortened by 1 base and J by 4 bases, with 13 bases between the two germline ends. This CDR3 has 15 amino acids. CDR1 is SGHAT, CDR2 FQNNGV, per germline. Here the CDR3 DNA reads TGTGCCAGCAGCTTAGGAGACAGGATCCTCTATGGCTACACCTTC. Its protein product is CASSLGDRILYGYTF. Full variable domain (rest looked up from reference TRBV11-2 and TRBJ1-2): EAGVAQSPRYKIIEKRQSVAFWCNPISGHATLYWYQQILGQGPKLLIQFQNNGVVDDSQLPKDRFSAERLKGVDSTLKIQPAKLEDSAVYLCASSLGDRILYGYTFGSGTRLTVV.

This chain connects TRBV19 to TRBJ1-4; perhaps TRBD1 as D (6 bases). V lost 5 bases and J 3 bases, leaving 13 bases between the germline ends. Germline CDR1 reads LNHDA; CDR2 reads SQIVND (reference sequence). This CDR3 spans 15 amino acids. CDR3 sequence (DNA): TGTGCCAGTAGTCCTGGAAAGGGGGCTAATGAAAAACTGTTTTTT. The encoded protein is CASSPGKGANEKLFF.

The chain has TRBV5-8 and TRBJ2-1; 11 bases are shared with TRBD1. Germline CDR1 and CDR2: SGHTS and YDEGEE. The junction had 16 bases not matched to a gene; V was cut back by 4 bases and J by 10 bases. The CDR3 runs to 17 residues. CDR3 sequence (DNA): TGTGCCAGCAGCAAAAGGGCCCGGACAGGGGGCTTACCCGAGCAGTTCTTC. Translating gives CASSKRARTGGLPEQFF.

A word on this clone: Germline is not matched at one junction end, which may reflect a read error. The chain couples TRBV6-1 to TRBJ1-2, with a weak D call TRBD1 (6 bases). Germline values: CDR1 MNHNS, CDR2 SASEGT. The CDR3 is 14 amino acids. The CDR3, as DNA: TGTGCCAGCAGGGAAGGACAGCCTAACTATGGCTACACCTTC. Amino acids: CASREGQPNYGYTF.

Concerning this clone: A junction end diverges from the germline sequence, so it may reflect a read error. This rearrangement joins TRBV7-7 to TRBJ2-2, with D perhaps TRBD2 (6 bases). Germline CDR1 reads SSHAT; CDR2 reads FNYEAQ (reference sequence). The CDR3 length is 15 residues. The CDR3 is CASSPSRAGTGELFF. CDR3 DNA sequence: TGTGCTAGCAGCCCCTCACGGGCGGGGACCGGGGAGCTGTTTTTT.

The chain couples TRBV7-9 to TRBJ2-5, with D possibly being TRBD1 (5 bases). CDR3 length equals 16 residues. Germline CDR1 reads SEHNR; CDR2 reads FQNEAQ (reference sequence). With 1 base removed from V and 5 bases from J, the gap between germline ends came to 17 bases. CDR3 nucleotides: TGTGCCAGCAGCTTAGGGCGGAGCCAAGGGGTGGAGACCCAGTACTTC. Amino acid sequence: CASSLGRSQGVETQYF.

This clone was observed a single time. The V and J genes are TRBV6-5 and TRBJ1-2, with D maybe TRBD1 (5 bases). This CDR3 spans 14 amino acids. V was pared by 2 bases and J by 8 bases, with 15 bases between. Germline lookup yields CDR1 MNHEY and CDR2 SVGAGI. CDR3 DNA sequence: TGTGCCAGCAGTTACGCGGGGGTCCGGGAAGGCTACACCTTC. Translation: CASSYAGVREGYTF.

The chain couples TRBV19 to TRBJ1-2, with TRBD1 as a possible D gene (6 bases). Trimming took 4 bases from V and 0 from J, leaving 9 bases between them. The germline CDR1 and CDR2 sequences are LNHDA and SQIVND (reference sequence). The CDR3 covers 14 residues. The DNA for the CDR3 is TGTGCCAGTAGTACCAGGACAGCTAACTATGGCTACACCTTC. Encoded protein: CASSTRTANYGYTF.